Given below is one T cell receptor (beta chain) in context. What it binds is unknown. CDR1 and CDR2 (germline): DFQATT, SNEGSKA (reference sequence). The CDR3 extends over 13 amino acids. Losses at the gene ends were 5 bases for V and 1 base for J; bases not matched to a gene: 3. The sample is drawn from a study of blood T cells in healthy people across ages. Points from the study as a whole: The study regarded diversity estimates from one million T cells as underestimates. Because donor CMV status was unknown, expanded clonotype changes were possibly confounded.

Through a sample-barcoded 5' primer and a J-beta primer mix, a second PCR was run for roughly 7 to 11 cycles. A single record per CDR3 protein comes from TCRdb applying MiXCR to the 5' RACE reads. The sample has over 1,500,000 distinct CDR3 sequences, about 50% seen once. This sequence was found in a woman aged 40-49 years in good health. The rearrangement joins TRBV20-1 to TRBJ1-1, with 8 bases aligning to TRBD1. The sequencing sample was made of blood. CDR3 bases: TGCAGTGCTGACAGGGGAGGGAACACTGAAGCTTTCTTT. Amino acids: CSADRGGNTEAFF.